This T cell receptor (beta chain) was identified in a study of T cell changes during pregnancy in multiple sclerosis. Generated by immunoSEQ multiplex PCR, the TCRdb table keeps only in-frame clones and is missing some. This sample has about 69,000 clones, with about 91% found just once. This clone has a single count. Trimming stripped 2 bases from V and 2 bases from J, with 10 bases between. Germline V gene data show CDR1 as SGHTA and CDR2 as FQGNSA. The CDR3 has 14 residues. The sequence derives from a female donor in good health, enrolled as a control in a pregnancy study. The specimen was CD4+ T cells from peripheral blood mononuclear cells, collected in the third trimester of pregnancy. V is TRBV7-2 and J is TRBJ2-7; D gene ambiguous. CDR3 nucleotide sequence: TGTGCCAGCAGCTTAACTCCGCCTGCCTACGAGCAGTACTTC. This sequence encodes CASSLTPPAYEQYF.